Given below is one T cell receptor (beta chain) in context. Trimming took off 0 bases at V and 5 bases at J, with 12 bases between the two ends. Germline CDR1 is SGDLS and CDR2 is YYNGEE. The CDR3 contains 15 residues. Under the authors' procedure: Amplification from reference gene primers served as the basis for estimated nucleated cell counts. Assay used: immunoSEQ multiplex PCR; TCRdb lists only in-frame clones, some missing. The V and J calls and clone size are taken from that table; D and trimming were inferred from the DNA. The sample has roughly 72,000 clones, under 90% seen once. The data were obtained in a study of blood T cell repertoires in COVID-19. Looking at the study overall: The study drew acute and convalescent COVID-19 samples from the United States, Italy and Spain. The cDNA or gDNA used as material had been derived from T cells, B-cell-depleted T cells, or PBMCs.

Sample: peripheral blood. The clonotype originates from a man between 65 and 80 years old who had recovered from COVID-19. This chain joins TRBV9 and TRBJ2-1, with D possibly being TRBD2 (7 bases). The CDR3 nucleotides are TGTGCCAGCAGCGTAGACGGGGGGCAGAACAATGAGCAGTTCTTC. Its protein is CASSVDGGQNNEQFF.